This TCR beta chain was identified during a study of blood T cell repertoires in COVID-19. The CDR3 has 16 residues. V was shortened by 2 bases and J by 4 bases, with 18 bases between the two germline ends. Germline CDR1 and CDR2: SGHNT and YYREEE (reference sequence). This clone was detected only once. Sequencing used immunoSEQ multiplex PCR; TCRdb keeps in-frame clones, though not all of them. The repertoire consists of about 140,000 clones, with approximately 84% occurring once and the leading ten covering less than 7%. The chain has TRBV5-4 and TRBJ1-1; D is uncertain. This sequence originates from a man aged 35 to 55 with acute COVID-19. The sample was PBMCs or T cells enriched from blood (not recorded which). This CDR3 reads CASSLTMAAASTEAFF. The CDR3 coding sequence is TGTGCCAGCAGCTTAACGATGGCCGCTGCTAGCACTGAAGCTTTCTTT. Supplemented by reference TRBV5-4 and TRBJ1-1, the full variable domain reads ETGVTQSPTHLIKTRGQQVTLRCSSQSGHNTVSWYQQALGQGPQFIFQYYREEENGRGNFPPRFSGLQFPNYSSELNVNALELDDSALYLCASSLTMAAASTEAFFGQGTRLTVV.